The 3 T cell receptor beta chains in this list originate from one sample, sequenced in a study of cytomegalovirus exposure and HLA in healthy donors. Clones were read by immunoSEQ multiplex PCR, and TCRdb kept only the in-frame ones, dropping some. The table has a few hundred thousand clones, 88% seen once. The sample comprised PBMCs. The receptor set was obtained from a young woman in good health and CMV-seronegative.

V gene TRBV2 combines with J gene TRBJ2-1; 12 bases agree with TRBD1. The CDR3 has 17 amino acids. Germline CDR1 SNHLY, CDR2 FYNNEI. Losses at the gene ends were 4 bases for V and 7 bases for J; bases not matched to a gene: 11. The CDR3 DNA reads as TGTGCCAGCAGTGGAAGGGGACAGGGGGCAAGTGGAAATGAGCAGTTCTTC. It yields the protein CASSGRGQGASGNEQFF.

V is TRBV7-2 and J is TRBJ2-4, with 7 positions matching TRBD1. The CDR3 sequence is 16 residues long. The V gene's germline CDR1 is SGHTA and CDR2 FQGNSA. Trimming cost V 3 bases and J 0 bases; bases outside gene matches: 5. CDR3 sequence: CASSFLGQLAKNIQYF. DNA for the CDR3: TGTGCCAGCAGCTTCCTGGGACAGCTAGCCAAAAACATTCAGTACTTC.

The count of this clone is one. The V gene is TRBV5-1, the J gene TRBJ1-4; 11 nucleotides agree with TRBD1. V shed 4 bases and J 8 bases; nucleotides not matched to a gene: 10. CDR1 and CDR2 (germline): SGHRS, YFSETQ. This CDR3 region has 16 residues. CDR3 in DNA: TGCGCCAGCAGCCTAACCGGGACAGGGGGTTCGGAAAAACTGTTTTTT. It yields the protein CASSLTGTGGSEKLFF. The full variable domain, in which reference TRBV5-1 and TRBJ1-4 provide the parts outside the CDR3, is KAGVTQTPRYLIKTRGQQVTLSCSPISGHRSVSWYQQTPGQGLQFLFEYFSETQRNKGNFPGRFSGRQFSNSRSEMNVSTLELGDSALYLCASSLTGTGGSEKLFFGSGTQLSVL.